These T cell receptor beta chains were read from a single sample in a study of blood T cell repertoires in COVID-19. Profiled with immunoSEQ multiplex PCR; TCRdb holds only in-frame clones, not every one. The sample has about 210,000 clones; 84% are singletons. The sequencing input was PBMCs or T cells enriched from blood (not recorded which). These receptors were collected from a young woman who had been exposed to COVID-19. CDR3s include the opening cysteine and the closing phenylalanine or tryptophan. The order of the fields is J gene, V gene, CDR3 protein.

J: TRBJ1-1
V: TRBV9
CDR3: CASSPRQGKNTEAFF

J: TRBJ2-2
V: TRBV27
CDR3: CASTNAPGLAGATGELFF

J: TRBJ2-2
V: TRBV7-9
CDR3: CASSLSGATGELFF

J: TRBJ1-1
V: TRBV15
CDR3: CASAAYGTAYTEAFF

J: TRBJ1-4
V: TRBV5-8
CDR3: CASSRGQTATNEKLFF

J: TRBJ1-2
V: TRBV5-4
CDR3: CASTSAYLGHTRYTF

J: TRBJ1-1
V: TRBV6-5
CDR3: CASSYGNSGFEAFF

J: TRBJ2-2
V: TRBV15
CDR3: CATSRARENTGELFF

J: TRBJ1-5
V: TRBV19
CDR3: CASSSRQGAFEPQHF

J: TRBJ2-3
V: TRBV9
CDR3: CASSVEGGRWADTQYF

J: TRBJ2-5
V: TRBV7-9
CDR3: CASSSLGPSGQETQYF

J: TRBJ2-7
V: TRBV4-1
CDR3: CASSQDSNRDRTYEQYF

J: TRBJ2-1
V: TRBV30
CDR3: CAWSDTGGPPDEQFF

J: TRBJ2-3
V: TRBV2
CDR3: CASLSRLAGTDTQYF

J: TRBJ1-2
V: TRBV5-1
CDR3: CASSFQGNYGYTF

J: TRBJ2-1
V: TRBV30
CDR3: CAWSVGLAYNEQFF

J: TRBJ2-5
V: TRBV18
CDR3: CASSPSAVTQETQYF

J: TRBJ2-3
V: TRBV7-8
CDR3: CASSFGAGSTDTQYF

J: TRBJ1-1
V: TRBV6-5
CDR3: CASSRALNTEAFF

J: TRBJ1-3
V: TRBV27
CDR3: CASSLSWTGWSGNTIYF

J: TRBJ1-3
V: TRBV28
CDR3: CASSIRGFTIYF

J: TRBJ1-5
V: TRBV9
CDR3: CASSVGSGSASNQPQHF

J: TRBJ1-5
V: TRBV18
CDR3: CASSRGTGNSNQPQHF

J: TRBJ1-3
V: TRBV6-5
CDR3: CASSYQTGSGGNTIYF

J: TRBJ2-3
V: TRBV7-2
CDR3: CASSLAHLLAGRTDTQYF

J: TRBJ2-7
V: TRBV21-1
CDR3: CASSNGTGPDEQYF

J: TRBJ1-2
V: TRBV6-5
CDR3: CASSKGGAGYGYTF

J: TRBJ1-2
V: TRBV14
CDR3: CASSQRGLAYGYTF

J: TRBJ1-5
V: TRBV19
CDR3: CASRPTGGLGPQHF

J: TRBJ1-4
V: TRBV5-4
CDR3: CASSLGGAGEKLFF

J: TRBJ2-7
V: TRBV28
CDR3: CASSLSGWDSPYEQYF

J: TRBJ1-5
V: TRBV2
CDR3: CASGQGELFWPQHF

J: TRBJ2-1
V: TRBV27
CDR3: CASSFFAESSYNEQFF

J: TRBJ1-3
V: TRBV9
CDR3: CASSVSGNENTIYF

J: TRBJ1-2
V: TRBV7-2
CDR3: CASSLGRDRVGYTF

J: TRBJ2-5
V: TRBV2
CDR3: CASSQTSGGEETQYF

J: TRBJ2-7
V: TRBV9
CDR3: CASSVGHSGEQYF

J: TRBJ1-4
V: TRBV11-2
CDR3: CASSSGAEKLFF

J: TRBJ1-4
V: TRBV6-2/TRBV6-3
CDR3: CASSFLSGRTGEKLFF

J: TRBJ1-4
V: TRBV19
CDR3: CASSIPRGRGEKLFF